The clone carrying this T cell receptor beta chain has just a few counts. What it binds is not known. Via MiXCR, TCRdb re-called the RT-PCR reads, giving one row per CDR3 protein. The table has 800,000 or so distinct CDR3 sequences, about 20% seen once. The data derive from a study of response to subunit inactivated influenza vaccine. Study outcomes and limitations: The authors offered the suggestion that each seasonal influenza vaccination recruits few new T cells.

The germline CDR1 and CDR2 sequences are LGHNA and YSLEER. The CDR3 length is 16 residues. J was trimmed by 5 bases and V by 3 bases; bases with no gene match: 6. V gene TRBV4-3 combines with J gene TRBJ2-1; TRBD2 matches at 11 bases. The sample here was PBMCs from blood, taken about 5 days after vaccination. The TCR originated in a man aged 45-60 years who received an inactivated influenza vaccine. DNA of the CDR3: TGCGCCAGCAGCCACCCGACTAGCGGGACCAACAATGAGCAGTTCTTC. Translating gives CASSHPTSGTNNEQFF.